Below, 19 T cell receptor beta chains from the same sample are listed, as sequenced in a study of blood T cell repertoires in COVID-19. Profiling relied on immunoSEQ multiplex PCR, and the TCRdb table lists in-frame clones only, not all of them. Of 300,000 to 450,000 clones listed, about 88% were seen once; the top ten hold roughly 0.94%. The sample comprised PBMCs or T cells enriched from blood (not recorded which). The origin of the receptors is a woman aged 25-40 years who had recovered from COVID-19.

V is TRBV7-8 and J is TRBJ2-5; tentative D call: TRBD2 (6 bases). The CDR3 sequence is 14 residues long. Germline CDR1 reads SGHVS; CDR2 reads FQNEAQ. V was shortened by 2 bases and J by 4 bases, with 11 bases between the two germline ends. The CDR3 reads CASSLTGVGETQYF. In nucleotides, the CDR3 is TGTGCCAGCAGCTTAACGGGGGTTGGAGAGACCCAGTACTTC.

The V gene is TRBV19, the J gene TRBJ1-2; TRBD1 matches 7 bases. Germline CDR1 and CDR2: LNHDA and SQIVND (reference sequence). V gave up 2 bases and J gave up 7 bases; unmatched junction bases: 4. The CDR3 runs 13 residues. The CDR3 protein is CASSIQGESGYTF. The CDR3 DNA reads TGTGCCAGTAGTATACAGGGGGAGAGTGGCTACACCTTC.

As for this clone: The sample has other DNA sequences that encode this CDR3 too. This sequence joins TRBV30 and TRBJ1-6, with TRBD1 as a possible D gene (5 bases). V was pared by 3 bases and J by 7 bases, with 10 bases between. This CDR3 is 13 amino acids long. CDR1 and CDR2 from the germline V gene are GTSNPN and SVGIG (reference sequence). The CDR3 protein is CAWSGQGNSPLHF. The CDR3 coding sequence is TGTGCCTGGAGCGGCCAGGGCAATTCACCCCTCCACTTT.

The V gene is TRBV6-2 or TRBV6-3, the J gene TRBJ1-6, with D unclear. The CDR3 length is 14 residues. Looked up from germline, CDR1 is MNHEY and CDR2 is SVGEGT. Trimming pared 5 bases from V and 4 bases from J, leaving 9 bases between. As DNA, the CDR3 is TGTGCCAGCAGTCCCAGAAATTATAATTCACCCCTCCACTTT. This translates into CASSPRNYNSPLHF.

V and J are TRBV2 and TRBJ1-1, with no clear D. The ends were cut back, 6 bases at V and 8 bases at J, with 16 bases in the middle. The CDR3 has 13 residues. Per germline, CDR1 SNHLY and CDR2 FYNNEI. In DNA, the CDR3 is TGTGCCAGCAGCCAGGCCTCAAAAACCGAAGCTTTCTTT. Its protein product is CASSQASKTEAFF.

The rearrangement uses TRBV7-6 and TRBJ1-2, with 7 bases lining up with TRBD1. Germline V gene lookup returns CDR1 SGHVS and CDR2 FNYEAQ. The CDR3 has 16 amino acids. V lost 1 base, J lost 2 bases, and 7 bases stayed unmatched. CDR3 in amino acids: CASSLGTGQTNYGYTF. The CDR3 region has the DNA TGTGCCAGCAGCTTAGGGACGGGACAGACAAACTATGGCTACACCTTC.

Here the CDR3 DNA reads TGTGCCAGTAGTCCGAACCCCCGACAGGGTGGCTACACCTTC. It is translated as CASSPNPRQGGYTF. The chain couples TRBV19 to TRBJ1-2, with 7 positions matching TRBD1. There are 14 residues in the CDR3. V was pared by 5 bases and J by 7 bases, with 10 bases of the junction left unmatched. Germline CDR1 LNHDA, CDR2 SQIVND (reference sequence).

The CDR3 DNA reads as TGTGCCACTTCGGAAGGCGCGGCGGGGACCCAGTACTTC. Amino acids: CATSEGAAGTQYF. V and J are TRBV3-1 (or the pseudogene TRBV3-2) and TRBJ2-5, with D possibly matching TRBD2 (5 bases). Per germline, CDR1 LGHDT and CDR2 YNNKEL (reference sequence). Trimming removed 10 bases at V and 7 bases at J, with 19 bases between. This CDR3 has 13 residues.

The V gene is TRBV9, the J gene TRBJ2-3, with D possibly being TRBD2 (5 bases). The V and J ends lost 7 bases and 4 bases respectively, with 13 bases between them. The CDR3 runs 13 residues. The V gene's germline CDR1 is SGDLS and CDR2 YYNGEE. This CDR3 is CASAEGRADTQYF. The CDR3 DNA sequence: TGTGCCAGCGCAGAGGGTCGGGCAGATACGCAGTATTTT. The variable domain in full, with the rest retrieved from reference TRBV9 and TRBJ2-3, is DSGVTQTPKHLITATGQRVTLRCSPRSGDLSVYWYQQSLDQGLQFLIQYYNGEERAKGNILERFSAQQFPDLHSELNLSSLELGDSALYFCASAEGRADTQYFGPGTRLTVL.

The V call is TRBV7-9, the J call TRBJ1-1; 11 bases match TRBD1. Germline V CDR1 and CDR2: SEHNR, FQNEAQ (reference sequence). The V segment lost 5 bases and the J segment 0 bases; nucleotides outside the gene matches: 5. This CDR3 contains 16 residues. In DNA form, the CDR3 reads TGTGCCAGCAGCCCGGACAGGGGGCTCATGAACACTGAAGCTTTCTTT. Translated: CASSPDRGLMNTEAFF.

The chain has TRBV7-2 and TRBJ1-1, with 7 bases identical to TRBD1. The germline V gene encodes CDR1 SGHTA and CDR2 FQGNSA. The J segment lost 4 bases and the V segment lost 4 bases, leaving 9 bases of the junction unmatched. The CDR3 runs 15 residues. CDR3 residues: CASSSTASGGTEAFF. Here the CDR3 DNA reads TGTGCCAGCAGCTCAACCGCGTCAGGGGGCACTGAAGCTTTCTTT.

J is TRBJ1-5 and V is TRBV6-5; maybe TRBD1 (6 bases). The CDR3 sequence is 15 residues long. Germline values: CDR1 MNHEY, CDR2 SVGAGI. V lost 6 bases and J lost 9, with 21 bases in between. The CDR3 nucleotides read TGTGCCAGCAGCCGGTCAGGGGATCCCCCCAGGCCCCAGCATTTT. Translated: CASSRSGDPPRPQHF.

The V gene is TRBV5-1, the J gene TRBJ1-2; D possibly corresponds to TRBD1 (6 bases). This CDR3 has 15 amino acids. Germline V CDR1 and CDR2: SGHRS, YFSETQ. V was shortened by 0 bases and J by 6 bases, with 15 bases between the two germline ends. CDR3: CASSLGGGALNGYTF. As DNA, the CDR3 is TGCGCCAGCAGCTTGGGAGGGGGAGCCTTGAATGGCTACACCTTC.

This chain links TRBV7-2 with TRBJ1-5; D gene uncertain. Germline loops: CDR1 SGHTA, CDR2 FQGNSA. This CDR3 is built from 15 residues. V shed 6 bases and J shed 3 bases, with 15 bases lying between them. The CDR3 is CASSRGVSSNQPQHF. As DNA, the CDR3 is TGTGCCAGCAGTCGCGGTGTGAGTTCCAATCAGCCCCAGCATTTT.

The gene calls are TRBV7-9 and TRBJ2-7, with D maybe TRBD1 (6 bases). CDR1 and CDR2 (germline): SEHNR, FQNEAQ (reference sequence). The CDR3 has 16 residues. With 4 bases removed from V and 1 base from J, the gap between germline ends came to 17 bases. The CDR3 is CASSSPRDKASYEQYF. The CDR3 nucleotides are TGTGCCAGCAGCTCCCCAAGGGACAAGGCATCCTACGAGCAGTACTTC.

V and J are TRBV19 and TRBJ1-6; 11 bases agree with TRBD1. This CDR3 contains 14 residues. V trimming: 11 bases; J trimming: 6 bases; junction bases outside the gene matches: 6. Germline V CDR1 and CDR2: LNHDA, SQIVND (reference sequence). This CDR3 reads CAGGTGGINSPLHF. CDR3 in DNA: TGTGCCGGGGGGACAGGGGGGATTAATTCACCCCTCCACTTT.

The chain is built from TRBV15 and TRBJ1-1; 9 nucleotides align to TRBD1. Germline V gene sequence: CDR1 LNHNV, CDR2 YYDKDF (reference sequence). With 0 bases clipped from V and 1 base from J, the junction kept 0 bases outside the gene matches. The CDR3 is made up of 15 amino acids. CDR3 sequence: CATSREDRGNTEAFF. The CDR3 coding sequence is TGTGCCACCAGCAGAGAGGACAGGGGGAACACTGAAGCTTTCTTT.

The CDR3 DNA reads TGTGCCAGCAGTTTATCCCAGTCAGATACGCAGTATTTT. Translated: CASSLSQSDTQYF. V and J are TRBV27 and TRBJ2-3; D is undetermined. Germline values: CDR1 MNHEY, CDR2 SMNVEV (reference sequence). Trimming left V 0 bases short and J 4 bases short, with 5 bases between. The CDR3 is 13 residues long.

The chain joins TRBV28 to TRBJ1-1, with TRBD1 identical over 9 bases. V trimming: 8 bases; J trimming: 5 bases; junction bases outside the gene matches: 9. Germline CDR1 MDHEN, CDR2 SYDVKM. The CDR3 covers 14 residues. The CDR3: CASATGGMVTEAFF. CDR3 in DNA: TGTGCCAGCGCTACAGGGGGCATGGTGACTGAAGCTTTCTTT.